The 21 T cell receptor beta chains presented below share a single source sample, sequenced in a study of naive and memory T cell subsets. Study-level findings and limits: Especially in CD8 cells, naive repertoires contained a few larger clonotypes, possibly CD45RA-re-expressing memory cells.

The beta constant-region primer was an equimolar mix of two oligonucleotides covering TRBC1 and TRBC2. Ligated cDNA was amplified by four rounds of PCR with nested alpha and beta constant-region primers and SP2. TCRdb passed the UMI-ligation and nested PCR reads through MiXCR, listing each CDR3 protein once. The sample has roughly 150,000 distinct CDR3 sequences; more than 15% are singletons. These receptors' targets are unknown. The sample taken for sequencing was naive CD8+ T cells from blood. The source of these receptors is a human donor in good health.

The CDR3 sequence: CASSLPPGTGMDEQYF. As DNA, the CDR3 is TGCGCCAGCAGCTTGCCCCCCGGGACAGGGATGGACGAGCAGTACTTC. J is TRBJ2-7 and V is TRBV5-1; 9 bases line up with TRBD1. CDR1 and CDR2 from the germline V gene are SGHRS and YFSETQ. This CDR3 is 16 amino acids long. Trimming at V came to 1 base and at J to 5 bases, leaving 10 bases not matched to a gene.

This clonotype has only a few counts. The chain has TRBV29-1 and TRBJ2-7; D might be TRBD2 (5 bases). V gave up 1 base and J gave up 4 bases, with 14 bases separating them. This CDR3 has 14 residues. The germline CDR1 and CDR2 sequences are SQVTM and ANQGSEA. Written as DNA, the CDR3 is TGCAGCGTTGAAGGTGAACTAGATGATTACGAGCAGTACTTC. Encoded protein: CSVEGELDDYEQYF.

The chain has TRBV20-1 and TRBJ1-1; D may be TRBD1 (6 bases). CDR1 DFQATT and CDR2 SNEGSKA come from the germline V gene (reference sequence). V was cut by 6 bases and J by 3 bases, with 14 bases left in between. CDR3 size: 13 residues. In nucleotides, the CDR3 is TGCAGTGCCTTCGGGACATTTCACACTGAAGCTTTCTTT. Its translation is CSAFGTFHTEAFF.

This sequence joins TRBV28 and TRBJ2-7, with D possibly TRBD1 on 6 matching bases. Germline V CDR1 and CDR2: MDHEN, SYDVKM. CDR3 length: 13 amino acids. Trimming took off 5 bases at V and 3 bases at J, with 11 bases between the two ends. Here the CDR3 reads CASSPHRDYEQYF. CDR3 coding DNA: TGTGCCAGCAGTCCCCACAGGGACTACGAGCAGTACTTC.

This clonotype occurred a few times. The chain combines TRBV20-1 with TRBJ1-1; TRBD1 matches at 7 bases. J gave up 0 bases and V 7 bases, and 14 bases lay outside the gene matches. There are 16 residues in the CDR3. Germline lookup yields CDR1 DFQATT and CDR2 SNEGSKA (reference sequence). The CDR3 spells CSGPGQHTYMNTEAFF. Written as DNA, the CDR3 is TGCAGTGGGCCGGGACAGCACACTTACATGAACACTGAAGCTTTCTTT.

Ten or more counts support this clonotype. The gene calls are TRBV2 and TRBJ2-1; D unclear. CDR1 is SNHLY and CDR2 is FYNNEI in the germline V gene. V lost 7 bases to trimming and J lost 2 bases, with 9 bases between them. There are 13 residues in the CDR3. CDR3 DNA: TGTGCCAGCATAGGCCTAGCCTACAATGAGCAGTTCTTC. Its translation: CASIGLAYNEQFF.

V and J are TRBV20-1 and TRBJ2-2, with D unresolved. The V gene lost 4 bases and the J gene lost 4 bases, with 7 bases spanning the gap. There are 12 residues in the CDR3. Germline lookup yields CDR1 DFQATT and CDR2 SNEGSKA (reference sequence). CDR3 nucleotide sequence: TGCAGTGCTAATGGGCCCACCGGGGAGCTGTTTTTT. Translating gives CSANGPTGELFF.

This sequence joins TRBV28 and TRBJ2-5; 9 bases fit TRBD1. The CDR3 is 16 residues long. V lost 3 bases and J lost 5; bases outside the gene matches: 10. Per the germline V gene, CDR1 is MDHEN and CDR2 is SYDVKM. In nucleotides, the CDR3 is TGTGCCAGCAGTTTGACAGGGGGTGTCGTACAGGAGACCCAGTACTTC. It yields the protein CASSLTGGVVQETQYF.

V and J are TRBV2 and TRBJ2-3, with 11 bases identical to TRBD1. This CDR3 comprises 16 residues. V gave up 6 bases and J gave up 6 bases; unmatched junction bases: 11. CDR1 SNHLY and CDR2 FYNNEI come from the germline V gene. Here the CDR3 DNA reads TGTGCCAGCAGCGCACCGGGACAGGGGGAGAGGGATACGCAGTATTTT. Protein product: CASSAPGQGERDTQYF.

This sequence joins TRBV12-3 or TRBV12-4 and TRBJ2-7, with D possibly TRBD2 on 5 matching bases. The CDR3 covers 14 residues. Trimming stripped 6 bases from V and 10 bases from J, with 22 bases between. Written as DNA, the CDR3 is TGTGCCAGCAGCGGTACTGGACTCACCGAAGTCCAGTACTTC. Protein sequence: CASSGTGLTEVQYF.

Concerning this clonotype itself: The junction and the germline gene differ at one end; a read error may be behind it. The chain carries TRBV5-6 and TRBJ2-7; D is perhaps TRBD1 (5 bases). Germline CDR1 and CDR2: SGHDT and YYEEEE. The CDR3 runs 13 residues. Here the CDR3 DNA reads TGTGCCAGCAGCTCCCGGACATCCTACGAGCAGTGCTTC. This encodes CASSSRTSYEQCF.

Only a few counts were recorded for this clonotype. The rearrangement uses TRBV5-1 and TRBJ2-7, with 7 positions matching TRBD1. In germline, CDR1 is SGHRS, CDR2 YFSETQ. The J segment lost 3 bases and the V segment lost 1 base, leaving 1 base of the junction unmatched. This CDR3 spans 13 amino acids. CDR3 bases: TGCGCCAGCAGCTTGACAGGGGTCTACGAGCAGTACTTC. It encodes CASSLTGVYEQYF.

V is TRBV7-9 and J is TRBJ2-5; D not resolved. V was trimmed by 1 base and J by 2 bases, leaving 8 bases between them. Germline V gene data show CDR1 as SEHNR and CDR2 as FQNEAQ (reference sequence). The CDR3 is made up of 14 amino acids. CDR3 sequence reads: CASSLDRKQETQYF. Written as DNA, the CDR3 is TGTGCCAGCAGCTTAGATAGGAAGCAAGAGACCCAGTACTTC.

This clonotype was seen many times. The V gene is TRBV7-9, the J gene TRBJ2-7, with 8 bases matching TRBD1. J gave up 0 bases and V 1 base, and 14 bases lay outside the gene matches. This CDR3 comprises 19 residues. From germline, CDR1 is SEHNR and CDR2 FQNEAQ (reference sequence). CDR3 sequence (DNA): TGTGCCAGCAGCTTAGGGAGAGGCATCGGACAGGGCCTCTCCTACGAGCAGTACTTC. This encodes CASSLGRGIGQGLSYEQYF.

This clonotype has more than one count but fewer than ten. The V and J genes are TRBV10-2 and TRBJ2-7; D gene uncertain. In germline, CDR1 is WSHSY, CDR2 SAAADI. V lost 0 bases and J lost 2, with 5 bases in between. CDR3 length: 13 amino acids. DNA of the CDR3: TGCGCCAGCAGTGAGTCGGCACCCTACGAGCAGTACTTC. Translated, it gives CASSESAPYEQYF.

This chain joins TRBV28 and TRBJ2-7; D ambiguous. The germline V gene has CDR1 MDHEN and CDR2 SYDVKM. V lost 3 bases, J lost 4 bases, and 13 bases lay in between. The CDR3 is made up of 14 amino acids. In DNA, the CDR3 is TGTGCCAGCAGTTTTAGAACCGAGTGGTACGAGCAGTACTTC. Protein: CASSFRTEWYEQYF.

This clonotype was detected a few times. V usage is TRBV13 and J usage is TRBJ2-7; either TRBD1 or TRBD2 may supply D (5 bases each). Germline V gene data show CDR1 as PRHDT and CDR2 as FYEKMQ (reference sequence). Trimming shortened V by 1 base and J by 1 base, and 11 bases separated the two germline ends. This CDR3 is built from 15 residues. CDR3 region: CASSLEGRASYEQYF. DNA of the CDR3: TGTGCCAGCAGCTTAGAGGGACGGGCGTCCTACGAGCAGTACTTC.

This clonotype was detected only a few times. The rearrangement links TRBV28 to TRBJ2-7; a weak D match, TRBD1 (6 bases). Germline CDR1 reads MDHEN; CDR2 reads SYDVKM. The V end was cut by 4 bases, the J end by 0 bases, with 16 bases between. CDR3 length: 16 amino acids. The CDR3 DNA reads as TGTGCCAGCAGTTACCCTCCGACAGGCTCCTCCTACGAGCAGTACTTC. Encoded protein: CASSYPPTGSSYEQYF.

In DNA, the CDR3 is TGCAGTGCTGCGGACAGGAAAAGCTCCTACGAGCAGTACTTC. This sequence encodes CSAADRKSSYEQYF. This chain uses TRBV20-1 with TRBJ2-7; 7 positions match TRBD1. V trimming: 5 bases; J trimming: 0 bases; junction bases outside the gene matches: 7. Per germline, CDR1 DFQATT and CDR2 SNEGSKA (reference sequence). CDR3 length: 14 amino acids.

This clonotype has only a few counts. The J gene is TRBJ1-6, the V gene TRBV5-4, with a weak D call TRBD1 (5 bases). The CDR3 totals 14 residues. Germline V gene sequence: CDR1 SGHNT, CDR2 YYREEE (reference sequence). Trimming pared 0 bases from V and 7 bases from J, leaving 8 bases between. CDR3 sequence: CASSLAWGNSPLHF. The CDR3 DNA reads TGTGCCAGCAGCTTGGCCTGGGGGAATTCACCCCTCCACTTT.

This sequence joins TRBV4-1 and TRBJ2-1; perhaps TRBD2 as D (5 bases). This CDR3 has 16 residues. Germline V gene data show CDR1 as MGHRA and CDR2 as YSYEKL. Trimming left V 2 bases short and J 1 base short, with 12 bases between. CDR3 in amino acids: CASSQRPERSYNEQFF. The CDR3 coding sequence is TGCGCCAGCAGCCAACGACCGGAGCGGTCCTACAATGAGCAGTTCTTC.